This T cell receptor beta chain was recovered during a study of Ad26.COV2.S vaccination and SARS-CoV-2 variants listed by TCRdb under 2021. General notes on the study: Donors in the vaccine arm were drawn from COV1001, a multicentre, randomized, double-blind, placebo-controlled phase I-IIa trial testing Ad26.COV2.S in healthy adults. Participants in the trial were split at random into five groups of five each, receiving low-dose or high-dose Ad26.COV2.S once or twice, or else placebo on both occasions. The TCR-sequenced set comprised around 30 samples: approximately 20 Ad26.COV2.S vaccine recipients, 5 placebo recipients and 8 SARS-CoV-2 convalescent individuals. TCRbeta repertoire sequencing was used to assess the specificity and breadth of SARS-CoV-2-reactive T cell receptors after Ad26.COV2.S vaccination. Ad26.COV2.S was administered intramuscularly at a dose of 5x10^10 or 1x10^11 viral particles, either as one shot or as two shots given 56 days apart. Throughout the experiments and outcome assessment, investigators stayed blinded to trial group allocation.

The immunoSEQ Assay was the method used to sequence TCRbeta CDR3 regions. After extraction, genomic DNA underwent amplification by bias-controlled multiplex PCR, followed by high-throughput sequencing. For the original study's pipeline: Collapsing and filtering of sequences were performed to quantify the absolute abundance of each unique TCRbeta CDR3 region. T cell fraction was estimated by normalization of TCRbeta template counts to usable DNA, with usable DNA being measured through amplification of reference genes present in all nucleated cells. Repertoire TCRs were annotated as SARS-CoV-2-specific when V gene, CDR3 amino acid sequence and J gene were exactly matched to a known reactive TCR set. The reference SARS-CoV-2 TCR set was derived from MIRA and filtered for enrichment in COVID-19-positive ImmuneCODE repertoires, a step that removed public or cross-reactive TCRs. Using the MIRA antigens, annotated TCRs were further analysed by specific ORF or by position within an ORF. Depth was the summed frequency of annotated unique rearrangements, while breadth was defined as annotated unique rearrangements over total unique productive rearrangements. Two-sided Wilcoxon rank-sum tests were applied when comparing TCR breadth between groups. The immuneACCESS repertoire file appears here via TCRdb, limited to in-frame rearrangements. These files lack a portion of the clones; in checked studies, under half of the deficit traces to unresolved V genes, and the cause of the others is not known. V, J and clone size are those of that table, while D and trimming were read from the DNA. The sample yields fewer than 600,000 clones; around 89% were counted once. The top ten constitute roughly 1.7% of the sample.

Worth noting for this clone: The target of this receptor is not known. There are no base qualities to consult, and no much larger clone falls within one base.

The treatment or condition label here, explained by the study, means: around 19 received Ad26.COV2.S at low or high dose, single or two shots; roughly five received placebo; per-sample allocation not given. Repertoires of vaccine and placebo recipients were sequenced from samples collected on day 63 after the first injection. Between 29 July and 7 August 2020, Cohort 1b enrolled 20 to 30 adults aged 18-55 years at one site in Boston, USA. As a vaccine, Ad26.COV2.S was a replication-incompetent adenovirus type 26 vector that expressed a prefusion-stabilized SARS-CoV-2 spike protein derived from the original Wuhan strain. Broader findings and caveats from the paper: According to the authors, total T cell responses may have been underestimated by the TCR breadth and depth analyses. Comparing responses between vaccine doses or regimens was not something the study was powered to do. Non-spike TCR breadth was comparable between vaccine and placebo recipients, consistent with the vaccine containing only spike. After vaccination, substantial breadth of spike-specific CD8+ and CD4+ T cell responses was reported. Higher spike-specific TCR breadth was observed in Ad26.COV2.S recipients than in placebo recipients (P = 0.0014).

The germline V gene yields LGHNA for CDR1 and YNFKEQ for CDR2. From its cysteine to its phenylalanine, the CDR3 spans 18 amino acids. The retained sequence is limited to the CDR3, 54 bases, with the frame set at the first base. At the junction V is shortened by 1 base and J by 2 bases; bases outside the gene matches: 9. The receptor was derived from a person between 18 and 60 years old who received the Ad26.COV2.S COVID-19 vaccine or a placebo. This chain is built from TRBV4-2 and TRBJ2-5, with TRBD2 matching 11 junction bases. Specimen: peripheral blood, collected in a trial of Ad26.COV2.S vaccine versus placebo. The DNA reads as follows: TGTGCCAGCAGCCAAGCGCCGTCGGGGACTAGCGGACAAGAGACCCAGTACTTC. This sequence encodes CASSQAPSGTSGQETQYF.